The 7 T cell receptor beta chains presented below share a single source sample, sequenced in a study of response to subunit inactivated influenza vaccine (dated by TCRdb to the late 2010s). The library was obtained by RT-PCR. TCRdb records Illumina HiSeq 2500 as the sequencer. The public sequencing data were trimmed at Q25 with fastp and processed into clonotypes with MiXCR by TCRdb, which kept only in-frame beta chains. Every distinct CDR3 protein forms one entry, paired with its most common genes and DNA. The sample table shows 600,000 to 850,000 distinct CDR3 sequences, and 11% to 15% are seen once. The ten top clones hold 7.6% of the sample. The specimen comprised PBMCs from blood, sampled 14 to 15 days before vaccination. Every receptor here comes from a man between 45 and 60 years old who received an inactivated influenza vaccine. Donor details come from another sample of the same person, matched by shared clones.

This clonotype was observed many times. V is TRBV10-3 and J is TRBJ2-5; 7 bases map to TRBD2. This CDR3 has 13 amino acids. Germline-derived CDR1 and CDR2 are ENHRY and SYGVKD. Trimming at V came to 7 bases and at J to 5 bases, leaving 7 bases not matched to a gene. This CDR3 reads CAIKASGGETQYF. In DNA, the CDR3 is TGTGCCATCAAGGCTAGCGGTGGTGAGACCCAGTACTTC.

This clonotype was detected only a few times. The rearrangement links TRBV29-1 to TRBJ2-3; 8 positions match TRBD2. The CDR3 consists of 14 residues. Looked up from germline, CDR1 is SQVTM and CDR2 is ANQGSEA. The V gene end was trimmed by 6 bases and the J gene end by 5 bases; junction bases not matched to a gene: 10. The CDR3 DNA reads as TGCAGCGTCGTAGGGGGACTAGGGGGAGATACGCAGTATTTT. This gives the protein CSVVGGLGGDTQYF.

This clonotype was observed a few times. V and J are TRBV27 and TRBJ2-3; 12 nucleotides line up with TRBD2. The CDR3 is made up of 18 amino acids. The J segment lost 3 bases and the V segment lost 3 bases, leaving 10 bases of the junction unmatched. The germline V gene encodes CDR1 MNHEY and CDR2 SMNVEV (reference sequence). The CDR3 is CASSLYSLAGGPTDTQYF. The CDR3 DNA follows: TGTGCCAGCAGTTTGTACTCCCTAGCGGGAGGGCCTACAGATACGCAGTATTTT.

The chain carries TRBV7-6 and TRBJ2-5; D not resolved. Germline lookup yields CDR1 SGHVS and CDR2 FNYEAQ. CDR3 size: 12 residues. V lost 6 bases and J 5 bases, leaving 10 bases between the germline ends. The CDR3, as DNA: TGTGCCAGCAGTTATATCAGTGAGACCCAGTACTTC. Translation: CASSYISETQYF.

This rearrangement joins TRBV9 to TRBJ1-2; no definite D call. The CDR3 runs to 13 residues. With 4 bases removed from V and 7 bases from J, the gap between germline ends came to 14 bases. Germline assignment: CDR1 SGDLS and CDR2 YYNGEE. The CDR3 here is CASSPTASGGYTF. CDR3 DNA sequence: TGTGCCAGCAGCCCGACGGCTAGCGGTGGCTACACCTTC.

This clonotype was detected a few times. The chain has TRBV3-1 and TRBJ2-4, with TRBD2 identical over 10 bases. The V segment lost 4 bases and the J segment 8 bases; nucleotides outside the gene matches: 11. Germline V gene lookup returns CDR1 LGHDT and CDR2 YNNKEL (reference sequence). The CDR3 has 16 amino acids. The CDR3 spells CASSPLGGLAGDIQYF. CDR3 DNA: TGTGCCAGCAGCCCACTAGGGGGGCTAGCGGGGGACATTCAGTACTTC.

The CDR3 sequence: CASSLGFAGGGYTF. CDR3 nucleotides: TGTGCCAGCAGCTTAGGGTTTGCGGGGGGCGGCTACACCTTC. The genes are TRBV7-2 and TRBJ1-2, with D possibly TRBD1 on 6 matching bases. The V gene lost 1 base and the J gene lost 8 bases, with 14 bases spanning the gap. CDR1 and CDR2 from the germline V gene are SGHTA and FQGNSA. This CDR3 spans 14 amino acids.